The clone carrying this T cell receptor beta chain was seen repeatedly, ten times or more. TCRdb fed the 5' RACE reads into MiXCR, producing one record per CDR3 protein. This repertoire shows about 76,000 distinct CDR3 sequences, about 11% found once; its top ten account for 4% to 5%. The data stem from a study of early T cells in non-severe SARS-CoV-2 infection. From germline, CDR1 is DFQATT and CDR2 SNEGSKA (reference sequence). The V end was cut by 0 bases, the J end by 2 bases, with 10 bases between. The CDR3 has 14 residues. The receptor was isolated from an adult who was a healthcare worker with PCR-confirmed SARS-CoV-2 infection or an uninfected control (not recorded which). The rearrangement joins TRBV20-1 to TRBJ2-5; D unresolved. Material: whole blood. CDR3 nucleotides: TGCAGTGCTAGAGAGGGCGGAGCTCAAGAGACCCAGTACTTC. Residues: CSAREGGAQETQYF.